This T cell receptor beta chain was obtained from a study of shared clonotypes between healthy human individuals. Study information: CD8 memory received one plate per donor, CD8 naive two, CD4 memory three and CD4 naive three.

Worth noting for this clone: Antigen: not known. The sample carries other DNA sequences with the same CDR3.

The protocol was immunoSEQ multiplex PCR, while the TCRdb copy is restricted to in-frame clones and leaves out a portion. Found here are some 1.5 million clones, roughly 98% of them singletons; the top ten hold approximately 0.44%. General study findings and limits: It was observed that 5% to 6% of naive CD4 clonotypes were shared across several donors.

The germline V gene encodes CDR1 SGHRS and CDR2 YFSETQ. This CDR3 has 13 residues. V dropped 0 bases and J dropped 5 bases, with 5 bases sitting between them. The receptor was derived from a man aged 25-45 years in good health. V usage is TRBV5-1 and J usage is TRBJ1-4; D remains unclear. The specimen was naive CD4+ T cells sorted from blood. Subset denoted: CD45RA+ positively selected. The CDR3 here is CASSLGQNEKLFF. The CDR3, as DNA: TGCGCCAGCAGCTTGGGGCAGAATGAAAAACTGTTTTTT.